Sequencing of this T cell receptor beta chain was carried out in a study of T cells in Graves' hyperthyroidism and ophthalmopathy. The study, taken as a whole, reports: Stable hyperthyroidism was separated from ophthalmopathy by a model based on 13 V-J features. The model anticipated ophthalmopathy a median about six months pre-onset.

TCR beta CDR3 regions were amplified from RNA. Primed by the HTBI set, a first-round RT-PCR was run on the TCR CDR3. TCRdb ran MiXCR on the multiplex PCR reads and lists one entry per CDR3 protein. The repertoire has around 300,000 distinct CDR3 sequences, less than 20% of them found once; the top ten carry about two fifths. This clonotype was seen repeatedly, ten times or more. Its antigen is undetermined. The TCR sequence derives from a middle-aged man with Graves' ophthalmopathy. Sequencing input: blood.

CDR3 amino acids: CASSLAGTGYEAFF. The CDR3 DNA reads as TGCGCCAGCAGCTTGGCTGGGACAGGGTATGAAGCTTTCTTT. This chain uses TRBV5-1 with TRBJ1-1, with 9 bases fitting TRBD1. The CDR3 length is 14 residues. Germline V gene data show CDR1 as SGHRS and CDR2 as YFSETQ. Trimming cost V 0 bases and J 7 bases; bases outside gene matches: 4.